The 26 T cell receptor beta chains given below trace back to one sample, sequenced in a study of T-cell reconstitution after alpha-beta-depleted transplantation in children. TCRbeta library preparation incorporated unique molecular identifiers. TCRdb fed the PCR reads into MiXCR, producing one record per CDR3 protein. Here the sample spans 350,000 to 450,000 distinct CDR3 sequences, about 14% being singletons. Sequenced material: PBMCs, taken from the stem cell graft. The receptors stem from a human donor who donated a stem cell graft to a child with Fanconi anemia.

The rearrangement joins TRBV13 to TRBJ2-1; 11 bases agree with TRBD2. CDR1 and CDR2 (germline): PRHDT, FYEKMQ (reference sequence). CDR3 length: 15 amino acids. V dropped 5 bases and J dropped 8; count of bases not matched to a gene: 8. The CDR3 sequence: CASSVRLAGFDEQFF. The CDR3, as DNA: TGTGCCAGCAGCGTCCGACTAGCGGGGTTCGATGAGCAGTTCTTC. The full variable domain, completed using reference TRBV13 and TRBJ2-1, is AAGVIQSPRHLIKEKRETATLKCYPIPRHDTVYWYQQGPGQDPQFLISFYEKMQSDKGSIPDRFSAQQFSDYHSELNMSSLELGDSALYFCASSVRLAGFDEQFFGPGTRLTVL.

On this clonotype: This clone may be a read error of a much larger clone one base away. This chain links TRBV20-1 with TRBJ2-3; TRBD2 agrees at 9 bases. The CDR3 length is 15 residues. Trimming cost V 5 bases and J 2 bases; bases outside gene matches: 8. From germline, CDR1 is DFQATT and CDR2 SNEGSKA (reference sequence). CDR3 region: CSAPSSGGYTDTQYF. In nucleotides, the CDR3 is TGCAGTGCTCCCTCCAGCGGGGGGTACACAGATACGCAGTATTTT.

CDR3 sequence (DNA): TGTGCCAGCAGTCCCCCAGTGAATTTCGCTGAAGCTTTCTTT. Protein sequence: CASSPPVNFAEAFF. The chain joins TRBV14 to TRBJ1-1, with no clear D. Germline CDR1 reads SGHDN; CDR2 reads FVKESK. The length of the CDR3 is 14 residues. Trimming stripped 6 bases from V and 6 bases from J, with 17 bases between.

This clonotype was counted between two and nine times. V gene TRBV12-3 or TRBV12-4 combines with J gene TRBJ1-2, with 9 nucleotides matching TRBD1. The CDR3 runs 14 residues. Trimming took 5 bases from V and 5 from J; bases not matched to a gene: 6. This CDR3 reads CASSRTGALYGYTF. DNA for the CDR3: TGTGCCAGCAGTAGGACAGGGGCCTTGTATGGCTACACCTTC.

This clonotype was seen many times. The chain joins TRBV12-3 or TRBV12-4 to TRBJ2-7; tentative D call: TRBD2 (6 bases). This CDR3 is built from 12 residues. Trimming removed 4 bases at V and 6 bases at J, with 10 bases between. The chain's CDR3 is CASSSEGGEQYV. The CDR3 region has the DNA TGTGCCAGCAGTTCGGAGGGAGGCGAGCAGTACGTC.

This clonotype was seen a few times. The chain joins TRBV7-9 to TRBJ1-1; D is uncertain. The CDR3 contains 12 residues. V lost 1 base and J lost 6, with 6 bases in between. Per germline, CDR1 SEHNR and CDR2 FQNEAQ (reference sequence). CDR3 in amino acids: CASSLDSAEAFF. DNA for the CDR3: TGTGCCAGCAGCTTAGATTCCGCTGAAGCTTTCTTT.

The genes are TRBV15 and TRBJ2-3, with 10 nucleotides matching TRBD1. V lost 5 bases and J lost 3; bases outside the gene matches: 11. Germline assignment: CDR1 LNHNV and CDR2 YYDKDF (reference sequence). This CDR3 spans 17 amino acids. In DNA, the CDR3 is TGTGCCACCAGCGCGGACAGGGGGTTCTTCGGGACAGATACGCAGTATTTT. It encodes CATSADRGFFGTDTQYF. Looking up the rest from reference TRBV15 and TRBJ2-3 gives the full variable domain: DAMVIQNPRYQVTQFGKPVTLSCSQTLNHNVMYWYQQKSSQAPKLLFHYYDKDFNNEADTPDNFQSRRPNTSFCFLDIRSPGLGDTAMYLCATSADRGFFGTDTQYFGPGTRLTVL.

This clonotype has a count of ten or more. This chain joins TRBV28 and TRBJ2-4, with a weak D call TRBD2 (6 bases). From germline, CDR1 is MDHEN and CDR2 SYDVKM. Trimming left V 6 bases short and J 0 bases short, with 18 bases between. The CDR3 loop spans 17 amino acids. The CDR3 sequence: CASSSPEAGLAKNIQYF. CDR3 DNA: TGTGCCAGCAGCTCCCCTGAGGCGGGACTAGCCAAAAACATTCAGTACTTC.

This clonotype was seen ten or more times. V and J are TRBV29-1 and TRBJ2-2; D is perhaps TRBD1 (6 bases). The germline CDR1 and CDR2 sequences are SQVTM and ANQGSEA. This CDR3 spans 13 amino acids. V lost 6 bases and J lost 6, with 14 bases in between. This chain's CDR3 is CSVSNRDSGELFF. For the CDR3, the DNA is TGCAGCGTCTCCAACAGGGATTCCGGGGAGCTGTTTTTT.

This clonotype has at least ten counts. The chain combines TRBV28 with TRBJ2-5; D unresolved. Germline V gene lookup returns CDR1 MDHEN and CDR2 SYDVKM. Between the trimmed V and J ends, which lost 5 bases and 4 bases, there was a span of 11 bases. The CDR3 loop spans 13 amino acids. The CDR3 here is CASSVRWAETQYF. CDR3 nucleotides: TGTGCCAGCAGTGTACGTTGGGCAGAGACCCAGTACTTC.

This clonotype was detected only a few times. The chain recombines TRBV7-2 with TRBJ2-7; a possible D gene is TRBD1 (6 bases). This CDR3 spans 14 amino acids. Germline V CDR1 and CDR2: SGHTA, FQGNSA. Trimming removed 5 bases at V and 4 bases at J, with 15 bases between. Written as DNA, the CDR3 is TGTGCCAGCAGCGTTCAGGGGCGGTCTTACGAGCAGTACTTC. The encoded protein is CASSVQGRSYEQYF.

The chain recombines TRBV20-1 with TRBJ1-5; D gene uncertain. CDR3 length equals 10 residues. V was clipped by 4 bases and J by 5 bases, with 3 bases between them. Germline values: CDR1 DFQATT, CDR2 SNEGSKA (reference sequence). CDR3 in amino acids: CSAKDQPQHF. The DNA of the CDR3 is TGCAGTGCTAAGGATCAGCCCCAGCATTTT.

J is TRBJ2-5 and V is TRBV20-1; D unresolved. Trimming shortened V by 0 bases and J by 5 bases, and 4 bases separated the two germline ends. The germline V gene has CDR1 DFQATT and CDR2 SNEGSKA (reference sequence). The CDR3 sequence is 11 residues long. CDR3 bases: TGCAGTGCTAGAGATACGGAGACCCAGTACTTC. The encoded protein is CSARDTETQYF.

The J gene is TRBJ2-5, the V gene TRBV10-1; unclear D gene. Germline lookup yields CDR1 WNHNN and CDR2 SYGVQD (reference sequence). V gave up 0 bases and J gave up 1 base, with 6 bases separating them. This CDR3 has 14 amino acids. CDR3 bases: TGCGCCAGCAGTGAGTCAATCAGCCAAGAGACCCAGTACTTC. Translating it yields CASSESISQETQYF.

This clonotype was seen a handful of times. V and J are TRBV11-2 and TRBJ2-7; 11 nucleotides align to TRBD1. The V and J ends lost 4 bases and 2 bases, in that order; junction bases with no gene match: 1. Germline CDR1 reads SGHAT; CDR2 reads FQNNGV. The CDR3 runs 14 residues. The CDR3 DNA is TGTGCCAGCAGCTGGGACAGGGGGACCTACGAGCAGTACTTC. Its protein product is CASSWDRGTYEQYF.

The chain carries TRBV10-2 and TRBJ1-1; the D gene is possibly TRBD1 (5 bases). Germline CDR1 reads WSHSY; CDR2 reads SAAADI. V lost 6 bases, J lost 5 bases, and 10 bases lay in between. The CDR3 is made up of 12 amino acids. CDR3 in amino acids: CASSGDVTEAFF. The CDR3 nucleotides are TGCGCCAGCAGCGGGGACGTGACTGAAGCTTTCTTT.

This clonotype occurred a few times. This sequence joins TRBV27 and TRBJ2-1; 10 bases align to TRBD2. Germline V gene data show CDR1 as MNHEY and CDR2 as SMNVEV (reference sequence). With V trimmed by 3 bases and J by 4 bases, 6 bases remained unmatched. CDR3 length equals 16 residues. CDR3 sequence reads: CASSFKAGGLYNEQFF. CDR3 sequence (DNA): TGTGCCAGCAGTTTCAAAGCGGGGGGGCTTTACAATGAGCAGTTCTTC.

This chain joins TRBV6-2 or TRBV6-3 and TRBJ1-1, with D uncertain. Trimming took 6 bases from V and 2 from J, leaving 13 bases between them. CDR1 and CDR2 (germline): MNHEY, SVGEGT. The CDR3 loop spans 14 amino acids. The CDR3 here is CASRTGLINTEAFF. CDR3 coding DNA: TGTGCCAGCAGAACCGGACTGATTAACACTGAAGCTTTCTTT.

Only a few counts were recorded for this clonotype. The chain has TRBV20-1 and TRBJ1-2; D possibly corresponds to TRBD1 (5 bases). In germline, CDR1 is DFQATT, CDR2 SNEGSKA (reference sequence). V was cut by 5 bases and J by 8 bases, with 21 bases left in between. The CDR3 sequence is 14 residues long. CDR3 DNA: TGCAGTGCTCCCGATTATCCCAGGGCAAGAGGCTACACCTTC. It codes for CSAPDYPRARGYTF.

Here the CDR3 DNA reads TGCGCCAGCAGCAAAATACCGGGACAGGGAAACTCTGGAAACACCATATATTTT. Protein: CASSKIPGQGNSGNTIYF. The chain has TRBV5-1 and TRBJ1-3; TRBD1 matches at 9 bases. The V gene end was trimmed by 4 bases and the J gene end by 0 bases; junction bases not matched to a gene: 11. Germline V lookup: CDR1 SGHRS, CDR2 YFSETQ. The CDR3 loop spans 18 amino acids. Combining the CDR3 with reference TRBV5-1 and TRBJ1-3 gives the whole variable domain KAGVTQTPRYLIKTRGQQVTLSCSPISGHRSVSWYQQTPGQGLQFLFEYFSETQRNKGNFPGRFSGRQFSNSRSEMNVSTLELGDSALYLCASSKIPGQGNSGNTIYFGEGSWLTVV.

The J gene is TRBJ1-5, the V gene TRBV28; 8 bases line up with TRBD1. This CDR3 comprises 15 residues. Germline CDR1 and CDR2: MDHEN and SYDVKM. The V and J ends lost 7 bases and 4 bases, in that order; junction bases with no gene match: 9. The CDR3 coding sequence is TGTGCCAGCACCCGGACAGGGATGAGTAATCAGCCCCAGCATTTT. Protein sequence: CASTRTGMSNQPQHF. The variable domain in full, with the rest retrieved from reference TRBV28 and TRBJ1-5, is DVKVTQSSRYLVKRTGEKVFLECVQDMDHENMFWYRQDPGLGLRLIYFSYDVKMKEKGDIPEGYSVSREKKERFSLILESASTNQTSMYLCASTRTGMSNQPQHFGDGTRLSIL.

V usage is TRBV20-1 and J usage is TRBJ1-1; D unclear. The CDR3 totals 16 residues. V dropped 1 base and J dropped 4 bases, with 19 bases sitting between them. The germline V gene has CDR1 DFQATT and CDR2 SNEGSKA (reference sequence). This CDR3 reads CSARGTQHIRFTEAFF. The CDR3 nucleotides are TGCAGTGCTAGAGGGACGCAGCATATACGGTTCACTGAAGCTTTCTTT.

This clonotype has more than one count but fewer than ten. V usage is TRBV5-1 and J usage is TRBJ1-2; D unresolved. This CDR3 has 13 amino acids. Trimming left V 4 bases short and J 2 bases short, with 9 bases between. Germline lookup yields CDR1 SGHRS and CDR2 YFSETQ. CDR3 DNA sequence: TGCGCCAGCAGCAGGGCAGAGAACTATGGCTACACCTTC. Amino acid sequence: CASSRAENYGYTF.

This CDR3 is CASSYGSVIRYNEQFF. The DNA for the CDR3 is TGTGCCAGCAGTTACGGCTCAGTAATTCGTTACAATGAGCAGTTCTTC. V is TRBV6-5 and J is TRBJ2-1, with no clear D. Trimming took 2 bases from V and 4 from J, leaving 15 bases between them. Per the germline V gene, CDR1 is MNHEY and CDR2 is SVGAGI. CDR3 length equals 16 residues.

This clonotype was seen ten or more times. The V and J genes are TRBV4-2 and TRBJ2-2; D not certain. CDR1 and CDR2 (germline): LGHNA, YNFKEQ. V was shortened by 1 base and J by 7 bases, with 7 bases between the two germline ends. CDR3 length equals 13 residues. Here the CDR3 reads CASSQARVGELFF. As DNA, the CDR3 is TGTGCCAGCAGCCAAGCGCGCGTCGGGGAGCTGTTTTTT.

This clonotype was recorded at least ten times. The CDR3 region is CASSRGQGIYNEQFF. The CDR3 DNA is TGTGCCAGCAGCCGAGGACAGGGGATATACAATGAGCAGTTCTTC. The V and J genes are TRBV7-9 and TRBJ2-1; TRBD1 matches 9 bases. V lost 5 bases and J lost 4; bases outside the gene matches: 6. The germline V gene has CDR1 SEHNR and CDR2 FQNEAQ (reference sequence). The CDR3 covers 15 residues.